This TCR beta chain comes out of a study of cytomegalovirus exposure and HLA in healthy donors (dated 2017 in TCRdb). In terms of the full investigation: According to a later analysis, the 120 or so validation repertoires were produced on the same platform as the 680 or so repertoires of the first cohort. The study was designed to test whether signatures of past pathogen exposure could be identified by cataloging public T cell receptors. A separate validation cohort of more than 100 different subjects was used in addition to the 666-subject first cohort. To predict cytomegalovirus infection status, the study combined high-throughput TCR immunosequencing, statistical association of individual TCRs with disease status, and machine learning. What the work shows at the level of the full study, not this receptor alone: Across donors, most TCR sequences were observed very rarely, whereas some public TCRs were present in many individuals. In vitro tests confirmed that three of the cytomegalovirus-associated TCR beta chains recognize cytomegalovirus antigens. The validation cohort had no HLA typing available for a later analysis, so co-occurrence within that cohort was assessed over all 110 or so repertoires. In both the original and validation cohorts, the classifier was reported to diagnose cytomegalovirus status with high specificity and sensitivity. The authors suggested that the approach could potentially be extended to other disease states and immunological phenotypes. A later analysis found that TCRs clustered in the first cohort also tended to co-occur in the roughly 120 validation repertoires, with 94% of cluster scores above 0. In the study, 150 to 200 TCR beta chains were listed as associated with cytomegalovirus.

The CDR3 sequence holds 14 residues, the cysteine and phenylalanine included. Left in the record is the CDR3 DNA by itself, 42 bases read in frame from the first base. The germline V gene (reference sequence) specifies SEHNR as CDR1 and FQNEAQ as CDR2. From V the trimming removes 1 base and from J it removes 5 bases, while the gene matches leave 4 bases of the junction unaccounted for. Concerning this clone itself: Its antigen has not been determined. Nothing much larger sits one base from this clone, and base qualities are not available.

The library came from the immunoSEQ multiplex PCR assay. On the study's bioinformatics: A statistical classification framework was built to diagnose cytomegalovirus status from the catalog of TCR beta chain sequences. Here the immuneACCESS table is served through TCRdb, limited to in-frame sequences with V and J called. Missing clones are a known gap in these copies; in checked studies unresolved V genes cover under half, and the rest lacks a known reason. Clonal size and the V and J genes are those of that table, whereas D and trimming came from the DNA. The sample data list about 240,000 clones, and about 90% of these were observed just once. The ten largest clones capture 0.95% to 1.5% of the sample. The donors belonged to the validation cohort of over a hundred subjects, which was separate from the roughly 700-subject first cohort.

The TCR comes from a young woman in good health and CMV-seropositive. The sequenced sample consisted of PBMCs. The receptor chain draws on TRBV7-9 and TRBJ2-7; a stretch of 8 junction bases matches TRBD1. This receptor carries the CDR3 CASSLGSGGDEQYF. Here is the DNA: TGTGCCAGCAGCTTAGGGTCAGGGGGCGACGAGCAGTACTTC.